This TCR beta chain appears in the sequencing data of a study of CD8 T cells in ankylosing spondylitis. Study results and caveats: Matched ankylosing spondylitis synovial fluid reportedly showed significant enrichment of disease-linked clones. A number of the motif variants had already been described in reactive arthritis synovial fluid and blood.

In the case of this clonotype: What it binds is unknown.

Scientists made TCR beta libraries using quantitative 5'-RACE with molecular barcodes. MiXCR, applied by TCRdb to the 5' RACE reads, yields one record per CDR3 protein. The repertoire holds approximately 150,000 distinct CDR3 sequences, with around a third as singletons. Germline CDR1 is SGHTA and CDR2 is FQGNSA. The CDR3 extends over 17 amino acids. The V and J ends lost 5 bases and 7 bases, in that order; junction bases with no gene match: 16. The chain has TRBV7-2 and TRBJ2-1, with 8 nucleotides matching TRBD1. The sequence was obtained from a male donor with ankylosing spondylitis. Sequenced sample: synovial fluid, either unsorted or a sorted T cell fraction (not recorded which). The DNA of the CDR3 is TGTGCCAGCAGCCTTAGGGGTAATCAGGGGGCCGGGAATGAGCAGTTCTTC. The encoded protein is CASSLRGNQGAGNEQFF.